This T cell receptor beta chain was retrieved from a study of CD8 T cells in ankylosing spondylitis. Looked up from germline, CDR1 is SGHNT and CDR2 is YYREEE (reference sequence). The germline V and J ends were trimmed by 4 bases and 3 bases, with 13 bases remaining between them. The CDR3 sequence is 15 residues long. General study findings and limits: Disease-linked clones were reportedly significantly enriched in matched ankylosing spondylitis synovial fluid. Earlier studies detected some motif variants in reactive arthritis synovial fluid and blood. CD8+ cells made up the disease-linked clones, which were relatively rare in peripheral blood. Ankylosing spondylitis blood appeared to be characterized by a TCR beta motif of about eight highly homologous variants.

This clonotype was picked up a small number of times. Its antigen is as yet unknown. Libraries of TCR beta came from quantitative 5'-RACE with molecular barcodes. TCRdb processed the 5' RACE reads anew with MiXCR; each CDR3 protein has one entry. The sample yields about 500,000 distinct CDR3 sequences, roughly 13% seen once. The sequenced sample was blood, either unsorted or a sorted T cell fraction (not recorded which). This clonotype originated in a male donor with ankylosing spondylitis. The gene calls are TRBV5-4 and TRBJ2-2; possibly TRBD1 for D (6 bases). In DNA, the CDR3 is TGTGCCAGCAGCAAAGACAGGTTTGACACCGGGGAGCTGTTTTTT. Protein sequence: CASSKDRFDTGELFF.